Here is one T cell receptor beta chain with its context. No antigen is known for it. Per-base qualities were not stored, and no clone one base away is much larger. V drops 3 bases and J drops 7 bases, leaving 5 bases in between. The CDR3 numbers 11 residues from cysteine through phenylalanine. Only the CDR3 part of the read is kept: 33 bases, read in frame from the first base. CDR1 and CDR2 are drawn from the germline V gene: SGDLS, YYNGEE. The data derive from a study of cytomegalovirus exposure and HLA in healthy donors (dated by TCRdb to 2016 to 2017). Study-level background: A later analysis indicated that the 90 to 150 validation repertoires were generated on the platform also employed for the approximately 700 repertoires of the first cohort. High-throughput TCR immunosequencing, statistical association of individual TCRs with disease status, and machine learning were combined to predict cytomegalovirus infection status. Besides the first cohort of more than 650 subjects, a separate validation cohort made up of over 100 different subjects was used. The study aimed to test whether signatures of past pathogen exposure could be identified by cataloging public T cell receptors. General conclusions and limits of the study: It was suggested by the authors that the approach could potentially be generalized to other disease states and immunological phenotypes. A few of the identified cytomegalovirus-associated TCR beta chains were confirmed in vitro to be specific for cytomegalovirus antigens. Subsequent analysis determined that TCRs grouped into clusters in the first cohort also showed a tendency toward co-occurrence across the roughly 110 validation repertoires, and 94% of cluster scores exceeded 0. While some public TCRs were present in many individuals, most TCR sequences turned up only very rarely across donors. The study gave a list of around 170 TCR beta chains associated with cytomegalovirus. The classifier was reported to diagnose cytomegalovirus status with high specificity and sensitivity in both the original cohort and the validation cohort. A later analysis had no HLA typing for the validation cohort, so co-occurrence there was scored across all 110 or so repertoires.

The donors belonged to the validation cohort of 90 to 150 subjects, which was separate from the approximately 700-subject first cohort. The library was prepared using the immunoSEQ multiplex PCR assay. Regarding the original processing steps: A statistical classification framework was developed to diagnose cytomegalovirus status using the catalog of TCR beta chain sequences. TCRdb stores this immuneACCESS table with in-frame sequences only. Part of the clones is absent; in the studies checked, under half of the shortfall reflects unresolved V genes, and no reason is known for the rest. V and J calls plus clone size are reproduced from that table; the DNA served to infer D and trimming. The sample records about 260,000 clones, around 91% of which are singletons. The ten largest clones add up to 3.1% of the sample.

This sequence uses TRBV9 and TRBJ2-1; no D segment can be confidently identified. Sequenced: PBMCs. The sequence was collected from a young woman in good health and CMV-seronegative. The CDR3 here reads CASSELNEQFF. At the DNA level, the sequence is TGTGCCAGCAGCGAGCTAAATGAGCAGTTCTTC.